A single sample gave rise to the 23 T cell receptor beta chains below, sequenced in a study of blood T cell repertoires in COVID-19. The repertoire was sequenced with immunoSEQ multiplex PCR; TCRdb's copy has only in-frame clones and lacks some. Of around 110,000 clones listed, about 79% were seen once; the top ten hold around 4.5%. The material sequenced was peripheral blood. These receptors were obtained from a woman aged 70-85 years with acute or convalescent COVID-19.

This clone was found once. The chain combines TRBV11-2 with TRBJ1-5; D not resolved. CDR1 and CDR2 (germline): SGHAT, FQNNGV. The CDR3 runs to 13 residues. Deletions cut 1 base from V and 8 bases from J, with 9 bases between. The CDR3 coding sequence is TGTGCCAGCAGCTTAGGGAGCTTAGAGCCCCAGCATTTT. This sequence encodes CASSLGSLEPQHF.

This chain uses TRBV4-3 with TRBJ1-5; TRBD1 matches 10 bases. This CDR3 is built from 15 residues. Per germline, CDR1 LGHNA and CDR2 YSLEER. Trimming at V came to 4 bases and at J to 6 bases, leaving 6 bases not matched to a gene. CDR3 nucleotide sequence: TGCGCCAGCAGCCTCCGGACAGGGGGGTCTCAGCCCCAGCATTTT. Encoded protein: CASSLRTGGSQPQHF.

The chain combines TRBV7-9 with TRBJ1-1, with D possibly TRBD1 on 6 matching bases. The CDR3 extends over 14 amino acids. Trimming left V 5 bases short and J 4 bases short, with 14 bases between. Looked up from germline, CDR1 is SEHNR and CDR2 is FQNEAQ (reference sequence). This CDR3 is CASSPRQAGTEAFF. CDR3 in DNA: TGTGCCAGCAGCCCCCGACAGGCTGGCACTGAAGCTTTCTTT.

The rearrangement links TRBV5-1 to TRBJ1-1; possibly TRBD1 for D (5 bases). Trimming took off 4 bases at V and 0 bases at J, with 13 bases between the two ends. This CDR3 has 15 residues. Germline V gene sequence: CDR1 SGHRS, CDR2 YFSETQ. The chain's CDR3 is CASSAVSGMNTEAFF. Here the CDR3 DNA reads TGCGCCAGCAGCGCTGTTTCAGGGATGAACACTGAAGCTTTCTTT.

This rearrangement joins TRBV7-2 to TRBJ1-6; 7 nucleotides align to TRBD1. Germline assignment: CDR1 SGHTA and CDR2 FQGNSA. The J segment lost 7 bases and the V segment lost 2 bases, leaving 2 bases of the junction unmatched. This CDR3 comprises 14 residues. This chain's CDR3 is CASSLLQGNSPLHF. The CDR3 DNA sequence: TGTGCCAGCAGCTTACTACAGGGGAATTCACCCCTCCACTTT.

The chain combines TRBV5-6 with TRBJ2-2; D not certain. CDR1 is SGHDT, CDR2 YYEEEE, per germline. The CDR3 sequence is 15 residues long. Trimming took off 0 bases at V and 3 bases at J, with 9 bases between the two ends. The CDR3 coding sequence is TGTGCCAGCAGCTTGGGCTTAGAAGACACCGGGGAGCTGTTTTTT. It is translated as CASSLGLEDTGELFF.

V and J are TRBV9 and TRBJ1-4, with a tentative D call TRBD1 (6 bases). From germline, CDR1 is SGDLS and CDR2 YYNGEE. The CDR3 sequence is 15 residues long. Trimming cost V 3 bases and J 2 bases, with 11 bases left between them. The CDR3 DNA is TGTGCCAGCAGCGACTCAGGGGCCACTAATGAAAAACTGTTTTTT. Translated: CASSDSGATNEKLFF.

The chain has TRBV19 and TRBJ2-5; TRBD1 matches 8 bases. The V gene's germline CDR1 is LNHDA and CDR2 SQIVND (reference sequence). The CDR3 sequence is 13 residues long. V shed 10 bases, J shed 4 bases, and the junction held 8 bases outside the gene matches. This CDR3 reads CATGQGGRETQYF. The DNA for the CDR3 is TGTGCCACCGGACAGGGAGGAAGAGAGACCCAGTACTTC.

The CDR3: CAWSAPWDSGEQFF. The CDR3 DNA reads as TGTGCCTGGAGTGCCCCGTGGGATTCAGGGGAGCAGTTCTTC. J is TRBJ2-1 and V is TRBV30, with TRBD1 as a possible D gene (5 bases). Germline-derived CDR1 and CDR2 are GTSNPN and SVGIG (reference sequence). This CDR3 is built from 14 residues. Trimming pared 1 base from V and 10 bases from J, leaving 17 bases between.

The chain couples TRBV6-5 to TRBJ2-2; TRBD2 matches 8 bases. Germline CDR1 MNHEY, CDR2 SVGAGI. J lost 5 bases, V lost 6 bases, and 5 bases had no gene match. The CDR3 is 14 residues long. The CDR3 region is CASSPQRGTGELFF. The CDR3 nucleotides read TGTGCCAGCAGCCCCCAGCGGGGGACCGGGGAGCTGTTTTTT.

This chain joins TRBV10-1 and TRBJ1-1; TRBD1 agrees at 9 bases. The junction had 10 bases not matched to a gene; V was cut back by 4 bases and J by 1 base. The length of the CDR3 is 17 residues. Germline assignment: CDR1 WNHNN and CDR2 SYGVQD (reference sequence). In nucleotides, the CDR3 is TGCGCCAGCAGTGCCCCTTACCCGGACAGGGGGAACACTGAAGCTTTCTTT. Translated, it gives CASSAPYPDRGNTEAFF.

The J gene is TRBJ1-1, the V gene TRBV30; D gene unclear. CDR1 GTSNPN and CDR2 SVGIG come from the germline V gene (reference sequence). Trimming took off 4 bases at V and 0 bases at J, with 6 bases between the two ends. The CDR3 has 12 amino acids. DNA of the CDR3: TGTGCCTGGACCAGGCTGAACACTGAAGCTTTCTTT. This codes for CAWTRLNTEAFF.

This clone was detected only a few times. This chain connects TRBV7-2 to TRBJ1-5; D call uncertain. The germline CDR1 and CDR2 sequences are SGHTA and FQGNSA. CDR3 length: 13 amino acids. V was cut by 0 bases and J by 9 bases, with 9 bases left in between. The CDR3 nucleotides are TGTGCCAGCAGCTTAGCCCAGGCGTTGCCCCAGCATTTT. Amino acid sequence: CASSLAQALPQHF.

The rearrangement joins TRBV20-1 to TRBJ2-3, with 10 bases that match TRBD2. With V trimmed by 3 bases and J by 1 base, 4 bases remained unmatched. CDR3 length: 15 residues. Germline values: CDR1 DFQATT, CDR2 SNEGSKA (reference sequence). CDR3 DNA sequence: TGCAGTGCTAGTTACGGGACTAGCGGCACAGATACGCAGTATTTT. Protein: CSASYGTSGTDTQYF.

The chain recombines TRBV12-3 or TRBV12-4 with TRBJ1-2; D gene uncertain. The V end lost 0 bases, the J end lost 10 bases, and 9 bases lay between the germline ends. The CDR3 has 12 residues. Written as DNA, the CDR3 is TGTGCCAGCAGTTTAGCGCAATGGGCCTACACCTTC. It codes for CASSLAQWAYTF.

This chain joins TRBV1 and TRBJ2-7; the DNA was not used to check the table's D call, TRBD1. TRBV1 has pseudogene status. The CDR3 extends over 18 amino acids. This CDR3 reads CTSSQANTGQGESYEQYV. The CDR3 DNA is TGCACCAGCAGCCAAGCTAACACCGGACAGGGGGAATCCTACGAGCAGTACGTC.

CDR3 DNA sequence: TGTGCCAGCAGCCCCCGCGAGACTTATGGCTACACCTTC. Translation gives CASSPRETYGYTF. J is TRBJ1-2 and V is TRBV12-3 or TRBV12-4; no definite D call. Trimming took 6 bases from V and 5 from J, leaving 13 bases between them. The CDR3 consists of 13 residues.

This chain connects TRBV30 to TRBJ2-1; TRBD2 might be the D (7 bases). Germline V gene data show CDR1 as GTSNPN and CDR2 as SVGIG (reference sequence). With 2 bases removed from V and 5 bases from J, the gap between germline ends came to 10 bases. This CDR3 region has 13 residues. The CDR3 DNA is TGTGCCTGGAGTTTCGGGGGGCACAATGAGCAGTTCTTC. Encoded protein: CAWSFGGHNEQFF.

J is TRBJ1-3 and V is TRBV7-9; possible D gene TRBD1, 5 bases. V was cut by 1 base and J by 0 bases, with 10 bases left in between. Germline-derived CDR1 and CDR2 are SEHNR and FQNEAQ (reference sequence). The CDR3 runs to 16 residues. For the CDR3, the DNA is TGTGCCAGCAGCTTAGATGGGGCAACCTCTGGAAACACCATATATTTT. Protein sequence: CASSLDGATSGNTIYF.

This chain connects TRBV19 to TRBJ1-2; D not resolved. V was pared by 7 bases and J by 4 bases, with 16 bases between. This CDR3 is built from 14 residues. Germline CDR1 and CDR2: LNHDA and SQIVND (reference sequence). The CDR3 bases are TGTGCCAGTAAATCCCCCGGACTCCTCTATGGCTACACCTTC. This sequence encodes CASKSPGLLYGYTF.

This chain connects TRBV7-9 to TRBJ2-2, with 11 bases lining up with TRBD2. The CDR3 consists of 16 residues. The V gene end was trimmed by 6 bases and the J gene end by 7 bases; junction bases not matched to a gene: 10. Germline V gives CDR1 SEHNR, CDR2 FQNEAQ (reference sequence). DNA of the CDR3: TGTGCCAGCAGACCTACTAGCGGGGGTCGAATCGGGGAGCTGTTTTTT. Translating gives CASRPTSGGRIGELFF.

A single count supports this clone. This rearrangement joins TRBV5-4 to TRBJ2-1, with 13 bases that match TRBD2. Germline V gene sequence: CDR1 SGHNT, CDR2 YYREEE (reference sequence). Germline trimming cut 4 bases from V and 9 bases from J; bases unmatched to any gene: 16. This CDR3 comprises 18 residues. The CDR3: CASSPAGILAGGLGEQFF. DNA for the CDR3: TGTGCCAGCAGCCCCGCAGGTATACTAGCGGGGGGGCTTGGTGAGCAGTTCTTC.

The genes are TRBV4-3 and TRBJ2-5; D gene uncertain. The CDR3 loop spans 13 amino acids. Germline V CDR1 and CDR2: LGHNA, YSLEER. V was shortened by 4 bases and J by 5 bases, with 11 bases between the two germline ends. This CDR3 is CASSPHPWETQYF. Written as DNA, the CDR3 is TGCGCCAGCAGCCCACACCCCTGGGAGACCCAGTACTTC.